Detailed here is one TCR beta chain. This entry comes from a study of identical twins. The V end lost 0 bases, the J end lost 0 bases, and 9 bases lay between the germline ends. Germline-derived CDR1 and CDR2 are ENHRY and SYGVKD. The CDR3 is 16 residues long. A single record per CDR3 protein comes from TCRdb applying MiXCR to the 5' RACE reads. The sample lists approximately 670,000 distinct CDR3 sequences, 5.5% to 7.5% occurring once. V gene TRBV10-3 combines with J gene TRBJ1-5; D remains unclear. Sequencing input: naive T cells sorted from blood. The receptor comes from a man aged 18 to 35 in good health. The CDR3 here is CAISESVVNSNQPQHF. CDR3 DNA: TGTGCCATCAGTGAGTCGGTGGTCAATAGCAATCAGCCCCAGCATTTT.